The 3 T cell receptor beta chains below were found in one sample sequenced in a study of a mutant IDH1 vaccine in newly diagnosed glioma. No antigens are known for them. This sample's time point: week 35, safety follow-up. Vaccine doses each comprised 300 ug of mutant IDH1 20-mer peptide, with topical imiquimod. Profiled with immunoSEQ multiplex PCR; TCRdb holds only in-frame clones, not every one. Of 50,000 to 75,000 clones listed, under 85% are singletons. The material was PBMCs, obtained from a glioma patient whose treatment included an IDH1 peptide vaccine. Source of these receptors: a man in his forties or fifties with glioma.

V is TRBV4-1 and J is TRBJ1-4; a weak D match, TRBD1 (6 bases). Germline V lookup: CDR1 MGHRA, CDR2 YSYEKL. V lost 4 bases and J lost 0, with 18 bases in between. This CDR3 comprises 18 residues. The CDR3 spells CASSLRDTLIATNEKLFF. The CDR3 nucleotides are TGCGCCAGCAGCCTCCGGGACACCCTGATTGCAACTAATGAAAAACTGTTTTTT.

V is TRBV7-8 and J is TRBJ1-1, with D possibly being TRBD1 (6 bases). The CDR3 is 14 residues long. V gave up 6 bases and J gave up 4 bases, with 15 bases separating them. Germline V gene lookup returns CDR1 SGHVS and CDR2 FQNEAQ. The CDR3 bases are TGTGCCAGCAGAGTACAAACAGGGATCACTGAAGCTTTCTTT. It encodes CASRVQTGITEAFF.

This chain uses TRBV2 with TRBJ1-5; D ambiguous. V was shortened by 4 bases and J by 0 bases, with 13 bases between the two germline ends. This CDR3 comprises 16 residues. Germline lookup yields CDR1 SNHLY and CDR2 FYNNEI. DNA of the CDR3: TGTGCCAGCAGTGCATCTCCAGCTTATAGCAATCAGCCCCAGCATTTT. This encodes CASSASPAYSNQPQHF.